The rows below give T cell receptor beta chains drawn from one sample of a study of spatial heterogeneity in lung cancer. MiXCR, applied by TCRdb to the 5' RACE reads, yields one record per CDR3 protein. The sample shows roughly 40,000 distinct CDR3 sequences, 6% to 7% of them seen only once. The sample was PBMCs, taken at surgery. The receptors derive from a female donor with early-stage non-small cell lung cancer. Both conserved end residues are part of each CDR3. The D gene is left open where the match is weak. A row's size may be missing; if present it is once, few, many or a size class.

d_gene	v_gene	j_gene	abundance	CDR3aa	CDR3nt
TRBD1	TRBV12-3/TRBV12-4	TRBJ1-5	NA	CASNEQGWGNQPQHF	TGTGCCAGCAACGAACAGGGGTGGGGCAATCAGCCCCAGCATTTT
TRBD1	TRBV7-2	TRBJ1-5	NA	CASTSDRGGNQPQHF	TGTGCCAGCACCTCAGACAGGGGGGGCAATCAGCCCCAGCATTTT
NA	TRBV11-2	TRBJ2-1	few	CASSLVFQHNEQFF	TGTGCCAGCAGCTTAGTTTTCCAGCACAATGAGCAGTTCTTC
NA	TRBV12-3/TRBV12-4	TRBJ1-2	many	CASSPRSGGYGYTF	TGTGCCAGCAGTCCCCGTAGTGGGGGCTATGGCTACACCTTC
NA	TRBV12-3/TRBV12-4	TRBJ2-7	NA	CASSSFPLAIPEAQYF	TGTGCCAGCAGTTCCTTTCCCCTAGCGATCCCCGAGGCGCAGTACTTC
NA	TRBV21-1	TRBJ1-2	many	CASSKVEGVNYGYTF	TGTGCCAGCAGCAAAGTTGAGGGCGTTAACTATGGCTACACCTTC
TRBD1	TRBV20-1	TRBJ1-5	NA	CSALTAGQAPPYSNQPQHF	TGCAGTGCTTTAACGGCGGGACAGGCACCCCCTTATAGCAATCAGCCCCAGCATTTT
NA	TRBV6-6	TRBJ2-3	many	CASSYPTATLLHTDTQYF	TGTGCCAGCAGTTACCCGACAGCGACCCTCCTGCACACAGATACGCAGTATTTT
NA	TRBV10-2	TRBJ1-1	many	CASTLTGTEAFF	TGCGCCAGCACCCTTACGGGCACTGAAGCTTTCTTT
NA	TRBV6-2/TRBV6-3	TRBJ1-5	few	CASSYLQTGLVLDQPQHF	TGTGCCAGCAGTTACCTGCAAACAGGGTTAGTTTTGGATCAGCCCCAGCATTTT
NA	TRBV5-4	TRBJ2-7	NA	CASSRWGGHEQYF	TGTGCCAGCAGCAGGTGGGGGGGCCACGAGCAGTACTTC
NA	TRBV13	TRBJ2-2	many	CASSLGSLFGELFF	TGTGCCAGCAGCTTAGGAAGCCTCTTCGGGGAGCTGTTTTTT
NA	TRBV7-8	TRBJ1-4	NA	CASSLEVKLFF	TGTGCCAGCAGCTTAGAGGTCAAACTGTTTTTT
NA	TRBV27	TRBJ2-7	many	CASSYGGASEQYF	TGTGCCAGCAGTTATGGGGGGGCCTCCGAGCAGTACTTC
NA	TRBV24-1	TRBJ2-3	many	CATQVYDTQYF	TGTGCCACCCAGGTTTACGATACGCAGTATTTT
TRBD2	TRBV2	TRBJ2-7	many	CASSDSGGKWEQYF	TGTGCCAGCAGTGATTCGGGGGGGAAATGGGAGCAGTACTTC
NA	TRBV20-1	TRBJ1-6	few	CSARDRGYSPLHF	TGCAGTGCTAGAGACAGGGGTTATTCACCCCTCCACTTT
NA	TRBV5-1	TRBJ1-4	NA	CASSLAPGTNEKLFF	TGCGCCAGCAGCTTGGCCCCAGGAACTAATGAAAAACTGTTTTTT
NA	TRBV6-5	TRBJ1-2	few	CASSYSGQNGYTF	TGTGCCAGCAGTTACTCCGGACAGAATGGCTACACCTTC
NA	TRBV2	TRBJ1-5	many	CASSPSNQPQHF	TGTGCCAGCAGCCCTAGCAATCAGCCCCAGCATTTT
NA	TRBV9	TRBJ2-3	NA	CASSLLDISHTQYF	TGTGCCAGTTCCCTCCTAGACATTAGTCATACGCAGTATTTT
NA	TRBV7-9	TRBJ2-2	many	CASSRPGGATGELFF	TGTGCCAGCAGCCGCCCGGGGGGCGCCACCGGGGAGCTGTTTTTT
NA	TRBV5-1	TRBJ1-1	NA	CASSPGDFEAFF	TGCGCCAGCAGCCCGGGGGATTTTGAAGCTTTCTTT
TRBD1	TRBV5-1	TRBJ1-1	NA	CASSRGQANTEAFF	TGCGCCAGCAGCAGGGGACAGGCAAACACTGAAGCTTTCTTT
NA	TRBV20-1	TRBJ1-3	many	CSARGPGNTIYF	TGCAGTGCCCGGGGGCCTGGAAACACCATATATTTT
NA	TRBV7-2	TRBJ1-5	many	CASSLRANSNQPQHF	TGTGCCAGCAGCTTAAGGGCTAATAGCAATCAGCCCCAGCATTTT
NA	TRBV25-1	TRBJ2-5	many	CASSESSLVETQYF	TGTGCCAGCAGTGAATCTAGCCTGGTAGAGACCCAGTACTTC
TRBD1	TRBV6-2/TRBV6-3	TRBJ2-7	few	CAKGQALRAISYEQYF	TGTGCCAAGGGACAGGCGCTGCGGGCTATCTCCTACGAGCAGTACTTC
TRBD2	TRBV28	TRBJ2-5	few	CASRGEVQETQYF	TGTGCCAGCCGGGGGGAGGTTCAGGAGACCCAGTACTTC
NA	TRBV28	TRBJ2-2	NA	CASRLLTGELFF	TGTGCCAGCAGACTCCTCACCGGGGAGCTGTTTTTT
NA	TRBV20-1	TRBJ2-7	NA	CSARQGRYEQYF	TGCAGTGCTAGACAGGGGCGGTACGAGCAGTACTTC
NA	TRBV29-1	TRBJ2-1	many	CSSEGVRRDEQFF	TGCAGCTCCGAGGGGGTTCGGAGAGATGAGCAGTTCTTC
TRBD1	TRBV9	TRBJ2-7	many	CASSSGTGVSHEQYF	TGTGCCAGCAGCTCTGGGACAGGGGTTTCCCACGAGCAGTACTTC
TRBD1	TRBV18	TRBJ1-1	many	CASSHDRDTEAFF	TGTGCCAGCTCACATGACAGGGACACTGAAGCTTTCTTT
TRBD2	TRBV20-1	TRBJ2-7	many	CSARALADHEQYF	TGCAGTGCTAGAGCCCTAGCGGACCACGAGCAGTACTTC
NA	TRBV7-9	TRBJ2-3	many	CASSLARPSTDTQYF	TGTGCCAGCAGCTTAGCGCGGCCTAGCACAGATACGCAGTATTTT
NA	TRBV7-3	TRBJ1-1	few	CASSLQGLGTEAFF	TGTGCCAGCAGCTTACAAGGGCTGGGCACTGAAGCTTTCTTT
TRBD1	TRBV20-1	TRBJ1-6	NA	CSARQRGTVDSPLHF	TGCAGTGCTAGACAACGAGGGACAGTCGATTCACCCCTCCACTTT
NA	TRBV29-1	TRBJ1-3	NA	CSVEKVTSGNTIYF	TGCAGCGTTGAAAAGGTGACCTCTGGAAACACCATATATTTT
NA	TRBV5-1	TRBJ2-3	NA	CASSLESQLTDTQYF	TGCGCCAGCAGCTTGGAAAGCCAGCTCACAGATACGCAGTATTTT